This T cell receptor beta chain stems from a study of prognosis after radiotherapy for stage I lung cancer. V dropped 3 bases and J dropped 3 bases, with 11 bases sitting between them. The CDR3 runs to 14 residues. Germline CDR1 is SNHLY and CDR2 is FYNNEI. From genomic DNA, TCR beta CDR3 was amplified by two-round multiplex PCR. First-round PCR, the initial amplification, used primers specific to each TRBV and TRBJ gene. TCRdb itself ran the multiplex PCR reads through MiXCR, one entry per CDR3 protein. The sample has around 20,000 distinct CDR3 sequences; around 44% are singletons. The table lists this clonotype with many counts.

The specimen was PBMCs, collected before or after stereotactic body radiation therapy (not recorded which). The TCR was taken from a donor over 45 with non-small cell lung cancer. The V and J genes are TRBV2 and TRBJ2-5, with no clear D. The CDR3 DNA follows: TGTGCCAGCAGTGACTTAGGCAGCGAAGAGACCCAGTACTTC. Its protein is CASSDLGSEETQYF.